The TCR beta chain described here comes from a study of technical replicates of blood from several donors. Here immunoSEQ multiplex PCR was the method, and the copy in TCRdb shows in-frame clones only, minus some. This sample carries approximately 87,000 clones, roughly 95% of them seen once, and the ten largest clones take roughly 0.33%. With V trimmed by 9 bases and J by 3 bases, 10 bases remained unmatched. The germline V gene encodes CDR1 LNHDA and CDR2 SQIVND (reference sequence). The CDR3 extends over 15 amino acids. The clonotype comes from a human donor in good health. Material: T cells isolated from PBMCs. The chain couples TRBV19 to TRBJ2-3, with 9 bases aligning to TRBD1. The CDR3 nucleotides read TGTGCCAGCGTAAAGAACAGGGGGCAGACAGATACGCAGTATTTT. It yields the protein CASVKNRGQTDTQYF.